The rows below give T cell receptor beta chains drawn from one sample of a study of memory CD4+ T cells and cytomegalovirus serostatus. TCRdb keeps only in-frame clones here, not all; method: immunoSEQ multiplex PCR. The sample consists of approximately 40,000 clones, 76% of them appearing once. Material: memory CD4+ T cells from blood. The source is an adult in good health and CMV-seronegative. The CDR3 runs from the conserved cysteine through the conserved F or W. The D gene is left open where the match is weak. Only part of the rows carry a size: once, few, many, or a class if the clone is expanded.

v_gene,j_gene,abundance,d_gene,CDR3nt,CDR3aa
TRBV18,TRBJ1-1,few,-,TGTGCCAGCTCACCAGGAGGCGGCAACACTGAAGCTTTCTTT,CASSPGGGNTEAFF
TRBV9,TRBJ1-4,-,-,TGTGCCAGCAGCGGCCGGGCCGTGGAAGAAAAACTGTTTTTT,CASSGRAVEEKLFF
TRBV30,TRBJ1-3,-,TRBD1,TGTGCCTGGAGTCGGGACAGCTCTGGAAACACCATATATTTT,CAWSRDSSGNTIYF
TRBV5-1,TRBJ2-3,-,-,TGCGCCAGCAGCTCAAGATTTAACACAGATACGCAGTATTTT,CASSSRFNTDTQYF
TRBV5-6,TRBJ2-7,-,TRBD2,TGTGCCAGCAGCTTGAGGCTAGCGGGAGGGTCCGAGCAGTACTTC,CASSLRLAGGSEQYF
TRBV7-2,TRBJ2-1,-,TRBD1,TGTGCCAGCAGCTTAGGGCCCGGGACAGGGTACAATGAGCAGTTCTTC,CASSLGPGTGYNEQFF
TRBV5-1,TRBJ2-7,-,TRBD2,TGCGCCAGCAGCTTGGAACCTAGCGGGGAGTCCTACGAGCAGTACTTC,CASSLEPSGESYEQYF
TRBV18,TRBJ2-7,-,-,TGTGCCAGCTCCTCGGGGCCTGGCCCCTACGAGCAGTACTTC,CASSSGPGPYEQYF
TRBV4-3,TRBJ2-4,-,-,TGCGCCAGCAGCCAAGATGGGGTCGGGGGTAGGGACATTCAGTACTTC,CASSQDGVGGRDIQYF
TRBV30,TRBJ1-6,-,-,TGTGCCTGGAGTGTGCCCCGGGCGGGTAATTCACCCCTCCACTTT,CAWSVPRAGNSPLHF
TRBV7-2,TRBJ2-3,-,TRBD2,TGTGCCAGCAGCCCTGGGACTAGACGCACAGATACGCAGTATTTT,CASSPGTRRTDTQYF
TRBV9,TRBJ1-5,-,-,TGTGCCAGCAGCGTAGCCGCAGGGAGATACAATCAGCCCCAGCATTTT,CASSVAAGRYNQPQHF
TRBV10-3,TRBJ1-2,-,-,TGTGCCATCGGGCGAGCGGACGAAGAAGGCTATGGCTACACCTTC,CAIGRADEEGYGYTF
TRBV19,TRBJ2-5,-,TRBD2,TGTGCCAGTAGCGGACGAGGGGCGGGAGGGGGAGCAGAGACCCAGTACTTC,CASSGRGAGGGAETQYF
TRBV19,TRBJ1-2,few,-,TGTGCCAGTAGTATCCGTGGAGGCTACACCTTC,CASSIRGGYTF
TRBV5-1,TRBJ2-1,few,TRBD2,TGCGCCAGCAGCTTGGCCGGAAGCGGGAGGGCTGGTGAGCAGTTCTTC,CASSLAGSGRAGEQFF
TRBV29-1,TRBJ2-1,-,TRBD2,TGCAGCGTTGAAGAGGGCGGGAGGGGATCTGAGCAGTTCTTC,CSVEEGGRGSEQFF
TRBV7-2,TRBJ2-2,few,-,TGTGCCAGCAGACGAAGTACAGGGACCGCCGGGGAGCTGTTTTTT,CASRRSTGTAGELFF
TRBV5-6,TRBJ2-3,medium-sized,TRBD2,TGTGCCAGCAGGCCTGGACTAGCGGAGGGCACAGATACGCAGTATTTT,CASRPGLAEGTDTQYF
TRBV4-1,TRBJ1-4,few,TRBD1,TGCGCCAGCAGCCAACAACTGACGAGGGGGCCGGTGGGAAAACTGTTTTTT,CASSQQLTRGPVGKLFF
TRBV19,TRBJ2-7,-,-,TGTGCCAGTAGTACCGGGACTCTCGGAACCGAGCAGTACTTC,CASSTGTLGTEQYF
TRBV18,TRBJ2-1,-,-,TGTGCCAGCTCACCAAACAGTAACAATGAGCAGTTCTTC,CASSPNSNNEQFF
TRBV5-5,TRBJ2-5,many,-,TGTGCCAGCAGCTTGTCCCCGGGGGCGGGGACCCAGTACTTC,CASSLSPGAGTQYF
TRBV9,TRBJ2-7,-,TRBD1,TGTGCCAGCAGCAAGGGACAGGGCTCCTACGAGCAGTACTTC,CASSKGQGSYEQYF
TRBV5-4,TRBJ2-1,-,TRBD2,TGTGCCAGCAGCTCCCTCGGACTAGCGGTTTACAATGAGCAGTTCTTC,CASSSLGLAVYNEQFF
TRBV5-6,TRBJ2-5,-,-,TGTGCCAGCAGTCTTGCCGGGGCAGACCGAGGGGCCCAGTACTTC,CASSLAGADRGAQYF
TRBV7-8,TRBJ2-3,few,TRBD2,TGTGCCAGCAGCTTAGGCCGACTAGCTTTCCGGGATACGCAGTATTTT,CASSLGRLAFRDTQYF
TRBV6-6,TRBJ2-2,-,TRBD2,TGTGCCAGCAGCTGGACTAGCGGGACCACCGGGGAGCTGTTTTTT,CASSWTSGTTGELFF